The next 6 T cell receptor beta chains were all read from a single sample in a study of regulatory T cells in long-lasting Graves disease. Construction of TCR beta libraries relied on iRepertoire HTBI primers and on Arm-PCR targeting CDR3 regions. In TCRdb, the multiplex PCR reads were re-called with MiXCR into one record per CDR3 protein. Here the sample spans 550,000 or so distinct CDR3 sequences, 12% being singletons. Documented time point: newly diagnosed GD, antithyroid drugs for less than 3 months. Following extraction of RNA from PBMCs, that RNA was used to make the TCR library. In addition, the sample was reused for a study of T cells in Graves' hyperthyroidism and ophthalmopathy.

The sample consisted of peripheral blood mononuclear cells (PBMCs), taken at new diagnosis, from a patient treated with antithyroid drugs. These receptor sequences come from a woman in her twenties or thirties with Graves disease.

This clonotype appeared a few times. The rearrangement joins TRBV12-3 or TRBV12-4 to TRBJ1-5; D ambiguous. The CDR3 sequence is 15 residues long. The V end was cut by 5 bases, the J end by 0 bases, with 11 bases between. Here the CDR3 DNA reads TGTGCCAGCAGTCTCTATGGGAGTAGCAATCAGCCCCAGCATTTT. Translation: CASSLYGSSNQPQHF.

In its sample, this clonotype was seen many times. This rearrangement joins TRBV9 to TRBJ2-7, with 7 bases fitting TRBD1. The germline CDR1 and CDR2 sequences are SGDLS and YYNGEE. The CDR3 has 12 amino acids. The V and J ends lost 7 bases and 6 bases, in that order; junction bases with no gene match: 7. The CDR3: CASDRAGGEQYF. CDR3 bases: TGTGCCAGCGACAGGGCAGGGGGCGAGCAGTACTTC. Full variable domain (missing parts from reference TRBV9 and TRBJ2-7): DSGVTQTPKHLITATGQRVTLRCSPRSGDLSVYWYQQSLDQGLQFLIQYYNGEERAKGNILERFSAQQFPDLHSELNLSSLELGDSALYFCASDRAGGEQYFGPGTRLTVT.

This clonotype was seen many times. The V call is TRBV29-1, the J call TRBJ1-2; D is possibly TRBD1 (5 bases). The germline gives CDR1 SQVTM, CDR2 ANQGSEA. The CDR3 loop spans 12 amino acids. Trimming took off 7 bases at V and 6 bases at J, with 15 bases between the two ends. The CDR3 reads CSARTIGDGYTF. CDR3 sequence (DNA): TGCAGCGCGCGGACGATAGGGGATGGCTACACCTTC.

This clonotype was observed many times. CDR3 amino acids: CASSSTRSKAFF. The CDR3 region has the DNA TGTGCCAGCAGTTCCACCAGATCTAAAGCTTTCTTT. V is TRBV27 and J is TRBJ1-1; D remains unclear. Germline V gives CDR1 MNHEY, CDR2 SMNVEV (reference sequence). This CDR3 spans 12 amino acids. Deletions cut 4 bases from V and 9 bases from J, with 12 bases between.

In its sample, this clonotype was seen many times. The CDR3 protein is CASSLSRSSGTANEQFF. CDR3 coding DNA: TGTGCCAGCAGCTTAAGTAGGAGTAGCGGGACCGCGAATGAGCAGTTCTTC. The chain joins TRBV7-9 to TRBJ2-1; 8 positions agree with TRBD2. The CDR3 covers 17 residues. The V gene's germline CDR1 is SEHNR and CDR2 FQNEAQ (reference sequence). V trimming: 2 bases; J trimming: 7 bases; junction bases outside the gene matches: 13.

The chain carries TRBV7-9 and TRBJ1-1; perhaps TRBD1 as D (6 bases). The V gene's germline CDR1 is SEHNR and CDR2 FQNEAQ (reference sequence). The CDR3 runs 18 residues. V shed 1 base and J shed 0 bases, with 18 bases lying between them. The CDR3 DNA sequence: TGTGCCAGCAGCTTAGTAGGCAGGGGTCGGTACATGAACACTGAAGCTTTCTTT. This sequence encodes CASSLVGRGRYMNTEAFF.